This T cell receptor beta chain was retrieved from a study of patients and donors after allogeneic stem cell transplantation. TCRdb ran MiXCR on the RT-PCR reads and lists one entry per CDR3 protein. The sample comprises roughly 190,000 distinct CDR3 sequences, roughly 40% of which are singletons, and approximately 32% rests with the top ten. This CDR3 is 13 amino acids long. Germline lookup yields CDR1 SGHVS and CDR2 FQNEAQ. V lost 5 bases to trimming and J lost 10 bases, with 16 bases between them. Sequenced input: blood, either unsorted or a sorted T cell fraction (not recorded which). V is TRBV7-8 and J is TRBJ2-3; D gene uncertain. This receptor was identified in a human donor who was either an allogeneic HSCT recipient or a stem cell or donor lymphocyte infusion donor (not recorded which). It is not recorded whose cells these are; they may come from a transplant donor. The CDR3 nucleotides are TGTGCCAGCAGCCTGGGATGGGCCGTGGCGCAGTATTTT. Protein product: CASSLGWAVAQYF.